The present TCR beta chain was sequenced within a study of T cell repertoires in cytomegalovirus infection. Turning to the study itself: As its CMV epitopes, the study selected recently identified HLA-C-restricted and well-studied HLA-B-restricted targets. An indication of both CMV infection and matching HLA type came from public TCR beta signatures.

V dropped 4 bases and J dropped 6 bases, with 12 bases sitting between them. CDR1 and CDR2 (germline): SGHTA, FQGTGA. This CDR3 region has 13 residues. TCRdb reprocessed the reads with MiXCR, giving one entry per CDR3 protein. The table lists approximately 280,000 distinct CDR3 sequences, around 20% of them singletons. Study-wide results and caveats: Carriers of CMV plus the relevant HLA were identified by cumulative public TCR beta family frequency. CMV-specific HLA-C-restricted TCR beta clonotypes dominated the ex vivo response.

With respect to this clonotype: Its antigen remains unidentified.

The sequence came from a human donor in good health (CMV status not recorded). Some clones in this sample may be carry-over from other donors' samples. The gene calls are TRBV7-3 and TRBJ1-2; D gene ambiguous. The sample was cultured PBMCs, taken from culture after CMV antigen stimulation. The CDR3 bases are TGTGCCAGCAGCTCCGGGCGGGGTGATGGCTACACCTTC. Protein product: CASSSGRGDGYTF. Full variable domain (outside the CDR3, taken from reference TRBV7-3 and TRBJ1-2): GAGVSQTPSNKVTEKGKYVELRCDPISGHTALYWYRQSLGQGPEFLIYFQGTGAADDSGLPNDRFFAVRPEGSVSTLKIQRTERGDSAVYLCASSSGRGDGYTFGSGTRLTVV.